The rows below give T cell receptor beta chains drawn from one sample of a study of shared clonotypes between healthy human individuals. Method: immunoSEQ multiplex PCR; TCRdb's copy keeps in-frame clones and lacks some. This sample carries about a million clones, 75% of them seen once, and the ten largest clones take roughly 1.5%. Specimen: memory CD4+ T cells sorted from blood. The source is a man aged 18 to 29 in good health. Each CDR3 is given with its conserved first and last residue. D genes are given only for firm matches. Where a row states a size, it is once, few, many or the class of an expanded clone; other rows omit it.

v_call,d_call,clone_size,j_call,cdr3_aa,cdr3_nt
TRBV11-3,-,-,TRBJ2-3,CASSWDSADTQYF,TGTGCCAGCAGCTGGGACTCCGCAGATACGCAGTATTTT
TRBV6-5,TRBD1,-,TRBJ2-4,CASSTGTGMHF,TGTGCCAGCAGCACCGGGACAGGGATGCACTTC
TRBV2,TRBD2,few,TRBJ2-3,CASSVIEGLAGVLRGTDTQYF,TGTGCCAGCAGTGTGATCGAGGGACTAGCGGGAGTCCTGAGAGGCACAGATACGCAGTATTTT
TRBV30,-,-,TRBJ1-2,CAWSGVEGYTF,TGTGCCTGGAGTGGGGTAGAGGGCTACACCTTC
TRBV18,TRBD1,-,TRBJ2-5,CASSYRQGPYETQYF,TGTGCCAGCTCATACCGACAGGGTCCTTACGAGACCCAGTACTTC
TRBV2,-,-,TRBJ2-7,CASRDETGSSYEQYF,TGTGCCAGCAGGGATGAGACTGGGAGCTCCTACGAGCAGTACTTC
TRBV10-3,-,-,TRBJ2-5,CAIGSGQETQYF,TGTGCCATCGGAAGTGGGCAAGAGACCCAGTACTTC
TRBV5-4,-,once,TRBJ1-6,CASSFTTGNSPLHF,TGTGCCAGCAGCTTTACGACGGGAAATTCACCCCTCCACTTT
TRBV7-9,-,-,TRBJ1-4,CASSLTRSGPNEKLFF,TGTGCCAGCAGCTTAACAAGATCGGGGCCTAATGAAAAACTGTTTTTT
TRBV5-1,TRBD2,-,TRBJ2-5,CASSFRGGAKETQYF,TGCGCCAGCAGCTTCCGCGGGGGGGCGAAAGAGACCCAGTACTTC
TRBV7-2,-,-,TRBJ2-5,CASSARGPTGETQYF,TGTGCCAGCAGCGCCCGGGGGCCCACCGGGGAGACCCAGTACTTC
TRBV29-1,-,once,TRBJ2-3,CSAGLDTQYF,TGCAGCGCAGGTTTGGATACGCAGTATTTT
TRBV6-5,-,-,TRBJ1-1,CASSVRVVNTEAFF,TGTGCCAGCAGCGTCAGGGTTGTGAACACTGAAGCTTTCTTT
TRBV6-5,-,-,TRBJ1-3,CASRVGPTGNTIYF,TGTGCCAGCAGAGTGGGGCCCACAGGAAACACCATATATTTT
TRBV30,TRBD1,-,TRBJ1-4,CAWSVHIGGGIEKLFF,TGTGCCTGGAGTGTACATATAGGAGGGGGCATCGAAAAACTGTTTTTT
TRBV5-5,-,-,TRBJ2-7,CASSLGQGGSYEQYF,TGTGCCAGCAGCTTGGGGCAGGGGGGCTCCTACGAGCAGTACTTC
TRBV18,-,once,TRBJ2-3,CASSLREEDTQYF,TGTGCCAGCTCACTCAGGGAAGAGGATACGCAGTATTTT
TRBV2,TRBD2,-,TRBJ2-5,CASSGPAGGRETQYF,TGTGCCAGCAGTGGTCCAGCGGGAGGCCGAGAGACCCAGTACTTC
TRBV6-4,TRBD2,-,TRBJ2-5,CASSPGLAAGETQYF,TGTGCCAGCAGCCCGGGACTAGCGGCTGGAGAGACCCAGTACTTC
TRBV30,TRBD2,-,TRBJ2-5,CAWMGGGAPETQYF,TGTGCCTGGATGGGCGGGGGGGCCCCAGAGACCCAGTACTTC
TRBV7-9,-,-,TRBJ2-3,CASSFDNTDTQYF,TGTGCCAGCAGCTTCGACAACACAGATACGCAGTATTTT
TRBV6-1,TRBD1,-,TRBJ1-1,CASSGGTANTEAFF,TGTGCCAGCAGTGGGGGGACAGCGAACACTGAAGCTTTCTTT
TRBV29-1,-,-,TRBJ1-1,CSVRGGNTEAFF,TGCAGCGTCCGAGGGGGGAACACTGAAGCTTTCTTT
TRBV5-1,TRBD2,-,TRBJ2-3,CASSPRGVPTDTQYF,TGCGCCAGCAGCCCGCGGGGGGTCCCCACAGATACGCAGTATTTT
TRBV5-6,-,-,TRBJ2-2,CASRLRGWDTGELFF,TGTGCCAGCCGTTTGAGGGGTTGGGACACCGGGGAGCTGTTTTTT
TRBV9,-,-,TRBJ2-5,CASSVGVGGGETQYF,TGTGCCAGCAGCGTAGGAGTCGGGGGAGGCGAGACCCAGTACTTC
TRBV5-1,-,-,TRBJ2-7,CASSLSGDYYEQYF,TGCGCCAGCAGCCTTTCGGGAGATTACTACGAGCAGTACTTC
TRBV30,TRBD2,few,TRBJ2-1,CAWRRLATNEQFF,TGTGCCTGGAGGAGACTAGCTACCAATGAGCAGTTCTTC
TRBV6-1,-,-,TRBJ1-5,CASMADNNQPQHF,TGTGCCAGCATGGCGGACAACAATCAGCCCCAGCATTTT
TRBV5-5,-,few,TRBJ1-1,CASSSNPQVNTEAFF,TGTGCCAGCAGCTCAAACCCACAGGTGAACACTGAAGCTTTCTTT
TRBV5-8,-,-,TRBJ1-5,CASSQSSWPSNQPQHF,TGTGCCAGCAGCCAATCATCCTGGCCAAGCAATCAGCCCCAGCATTTT
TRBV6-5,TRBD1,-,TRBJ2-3,CASSYRDRSTDTQYF,TGTGCCAGCAGTTACCGGGACAGGAGCACAGATACGCAGTATTTT
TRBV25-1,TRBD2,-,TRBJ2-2,CASRSLAGGGNTGELFF,TGTGCCAGCAGGTCACTAGCGGGAGGAGGGAACACCGGGGAGCTGTTTTTT
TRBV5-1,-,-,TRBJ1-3,CASSFSPGASSGNTIYF,TGCGCCAGCAGCTTCTCCCCCGGGGCCAGTTCTGGAAACACCATATATTTT
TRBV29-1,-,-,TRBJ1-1,CSVDRQNTEAFF,TGCAGCGTTGATCGGCAGAACACTGAAGCTTTCTTT
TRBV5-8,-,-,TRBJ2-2,CASSLRNTGELFF,TGTGCCAGCAGCTTGAGGAACACCGGGGAGCTGTTTTTT
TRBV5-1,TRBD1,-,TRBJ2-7,CASSWIGTGSDEQYF,TGCGCCAGCAGCTGGATTGGGACAGGGAGCGACGAGCAGTACTTC
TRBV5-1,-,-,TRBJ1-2,CASSPGEVYGYTF,TGCGCCAGCAGCCCTGGAGAAGTCTATGGCTACACCTTC
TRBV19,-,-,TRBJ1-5,CASSESVNQPQHF,TGTGCCAGTAGTGAGAGTGTGAATCAGCCCCAGCATTTT
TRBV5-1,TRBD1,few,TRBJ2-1,CASSSPGQGGNEQFF,TGCGCCAGCAGCTCCCCGGGACAGGGAGGGAATGAGCAGTTCTTC
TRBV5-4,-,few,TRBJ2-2,CASSFPSRAGELFF,TGTGCCAGCAGCTTCCCTTCTCGGGCCGGGGAGCTGTTTTTT
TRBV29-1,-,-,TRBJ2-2,CSVEGSTGELFF,TGCAGCGTTGAGGGGTCCACCGGGGAGCTGTTTTTT
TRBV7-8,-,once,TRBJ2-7,CASSPGPSYEQYF,TGTGCCAGCAGCCCCGGCCCCTCCTACGAGCAGTACTTC
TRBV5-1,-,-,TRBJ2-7,CASSPTDYEQYF,TGCGCCAGCAGCCCGACGGACTACGAGCAGTACTTC
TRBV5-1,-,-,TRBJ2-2,CASSLEKGPGELFF,TGCGCCAGCAGCTTGGAGAAGGGACCCGGGGAGCTGTTTTTT
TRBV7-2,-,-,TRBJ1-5,CASSAFGSKGQPQHF,TGTGCCAGCAGCGCCTTTGGAAGCAAAGGTCAGCCCCAGCATTTT
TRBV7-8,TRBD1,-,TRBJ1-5,CASSVRSGTGGSSNQPQHF,TGTGCCAGCAGCGTGAGATCCGGGACAGGGGGCAGTAGCAATCAGCCCCAGCATTTT
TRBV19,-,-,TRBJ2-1,CASSIDTLRTGGDEQFF,TGTGCCAGTAGTATAGACACCCTTAGGACTGGGGGCGATGAGCAGTTCTTC
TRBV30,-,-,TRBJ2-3,CAWSRQLYTQYF,TGTGCCTGGAGTAGACAGCTTTATACGCAGTATTTT
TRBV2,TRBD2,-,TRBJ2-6,CASSPGGMSGANVLTF,TGTGCCAGCAGTCCGGGGGGGATGTCTGGGGCCAACGTCCTGACTTTC
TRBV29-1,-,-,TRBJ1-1,CSAEGGGNTEAFF,TGCAGCGCCGAAGGGGGAGGGAACACTGAAGCTTTCTTT
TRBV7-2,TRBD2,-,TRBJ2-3,CASSLVRGGSGADTQYF,TGTGCCAGCAGCTTAGTGCGGGGCGGGAGTGGCGCAGATACGCAGTATTTT
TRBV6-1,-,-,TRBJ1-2,CASSEAAGMVYTF,TGTGCCAGCAGTGAAGCAGCAGGGATGGTCTACACCTTC
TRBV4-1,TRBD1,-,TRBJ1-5,CASSQTGTGLNQPQHF,TGCGCCAGCAGCCAGACCGGGACAGGGCTCAATCAGCCCCAGCATTTT
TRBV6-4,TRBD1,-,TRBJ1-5,CASSDLTGVAQPQHF,TGTGCCAGCAGTGACCTGACAGGGGTCGCTCAGCCCCAGCATTTT
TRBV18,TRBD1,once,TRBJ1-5,CASSPRDRDAQPQHF,TGTGCCAGCTCACCTCGAGACAGGGATGCGCAGCCCCAGCATTTT
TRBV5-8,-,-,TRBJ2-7,CASRLGLSYEQYF,TGTGCCAGCAGGTTAGGGCTGTCCTACGAGCAGTACTTC